This TCR beta chain appears in the sequencing data of a study of blood T cell repertoires in COVID-19. Turning to the study itself: Material from acute and convalescent COVID-19 was sourced from the United States, Italy and Spain. T cells, B-cell-depleted T cells, or PBMCs supplied cDNA or gDNA.

Seattle cases were enrolled at active infection and followed longitudinally. How the authors handled the data: Reference gene primer amplification gave nucleated cell count estimates. The method was immunoSEQ multiplex PCR; TCRdb's version includes in-frame clones alone and lacks a portion of them. V, J and clone size derive from that table, while D and trimming were established from the DNA sequence. The table has 160,000 or so clones, approximately 87% seen once. The CDR3 totals 15 residues. The germline V gene encodes CDR1 SGHRS and CDR2 YFSETQ. V dropped 2 bases and J dropped 5 bases, with 11 bases sitting between them.

The sequence was collected from a woman in her sixties or seventies with COVID-19, enrolled during active disease. The chain combines TRBV5-1 with TRBJ1-6; maybe TRBD1 (5 bases). Source material: peripheral blood. CDR3 DNA: TGCGCCAGCAGCTTAGGACAAATTAATAATTCACCCCTCCACTTT. The encoded protein is CASSLGQINNSPLHF.